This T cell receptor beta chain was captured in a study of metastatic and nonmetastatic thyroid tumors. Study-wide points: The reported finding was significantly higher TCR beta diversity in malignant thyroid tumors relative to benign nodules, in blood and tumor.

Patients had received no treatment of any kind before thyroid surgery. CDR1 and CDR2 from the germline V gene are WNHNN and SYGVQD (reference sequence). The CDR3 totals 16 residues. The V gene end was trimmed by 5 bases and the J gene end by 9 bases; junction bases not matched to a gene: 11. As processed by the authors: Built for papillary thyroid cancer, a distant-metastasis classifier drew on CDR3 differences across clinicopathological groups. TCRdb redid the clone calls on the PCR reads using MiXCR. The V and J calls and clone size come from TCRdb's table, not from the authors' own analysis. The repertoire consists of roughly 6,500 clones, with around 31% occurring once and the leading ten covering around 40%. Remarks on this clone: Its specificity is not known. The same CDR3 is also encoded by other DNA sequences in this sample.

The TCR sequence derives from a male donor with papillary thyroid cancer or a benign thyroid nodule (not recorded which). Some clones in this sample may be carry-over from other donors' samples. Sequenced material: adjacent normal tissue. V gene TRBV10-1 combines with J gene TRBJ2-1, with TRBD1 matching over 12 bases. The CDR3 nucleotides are TGCGCCAGCAGTACTAACCGGGACAGGGGGCTTACTGAGCAGTTCTTC. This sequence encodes CASSTNRDRGLTEQFF.